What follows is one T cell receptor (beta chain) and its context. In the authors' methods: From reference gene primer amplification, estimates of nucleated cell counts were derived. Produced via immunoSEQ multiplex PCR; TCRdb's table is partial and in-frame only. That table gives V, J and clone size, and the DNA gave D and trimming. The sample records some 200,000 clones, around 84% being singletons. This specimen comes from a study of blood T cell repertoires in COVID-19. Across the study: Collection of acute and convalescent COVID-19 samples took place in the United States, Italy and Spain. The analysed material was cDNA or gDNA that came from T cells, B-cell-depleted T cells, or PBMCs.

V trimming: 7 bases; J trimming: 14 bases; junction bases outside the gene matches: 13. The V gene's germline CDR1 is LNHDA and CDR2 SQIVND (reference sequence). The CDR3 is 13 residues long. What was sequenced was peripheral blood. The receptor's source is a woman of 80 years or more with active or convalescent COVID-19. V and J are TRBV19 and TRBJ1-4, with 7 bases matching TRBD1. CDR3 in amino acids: CASTTQGTSRLFF. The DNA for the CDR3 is TGTGCCAGTACTACACAGGGGACGTCGAGGCTGTTTTTT.